Presented here are 27 T cell receptor beta chains from one specimen sequenced in a study of identifying expanded T cells in peripheral blood. Clones were read by immunoSEQ multiplex PCR, and TCRdb kept only the in-frame ones, dropping some. In the table there are under 90,000 clones, about 91% of which are singletons. Specimen: blood. All receptors derive from a person aged 18 to 70 in good health.

The chain carries TRBV5-6 and TRBJ1-2; D not certain. There are 12 residues in the CDR3. Trimming took off 2 bases at V and 0 bases at J, with 2 bases between the two ends. From germline, CDR1 is SGHDT and CDR2 YYEEEE. The CDR3 DNA follows: TGTGCCAGCAGCTTCTCTAACTATGGCTACACCTTC. Amino acid sequence: CASSFSNYGYTF.

Written as DNA, the CDR3 is TGTGCCAGCAGCCTGGGAGGGCAGCCCCAGCATTTT. This translates into CASSLGGQPQHF. This chain links TRBV28 with TRBJ1-5; D not resolved. This CDR3 contains 12 residues. The V end was cut by 6 bases, the J end by 7 bases, with 10 bases between. Germline CDR1 reads MDHEN; CDR2 reads SYDVKM.

V and J are TRBV7-2 and TRBJ1-2, with a possible D match to TRBD1 (6 bases). This CDR3 has 14 amino acids. V was pared by 5 bases and J by 7 bases, with 17 bases between. The germline V gene encodes CDR1 SGHTA and CDR2 FQGNSA. CDR3 sequence (DNA): TGTGCCAGCAGCCAACTACAGGGTTTCGCTGGCTACACCTTC. This sequence encodes CASSQLQGFAGYTF.

The rearrangement uses TRBV4-3 and TRBJ1-4, with no clear D. The CDR3 runs to 14 residues. The V gene lost 1 base and the J gene lost 5 bases, with 8 bases spanning the gap. CDR1 is LGHNA and CDR2 is YSLEER in the germline V gene. The CDR3 loop is CASSQADGNEKLFF. Written as DNA, the CDR3 is TGCGCCAGCAGCCAAGCGGACGGGAATGAAAAACTGTTTTTT.

This chain joins TRBV18 and TRBJ2-3; TRBD1 matches at 7 bases. The ends lost 3 bases at V and 5 bases at J; junction bases unmatched: 2. The CDR3 spans 13 residues. Germline CDR1 KGHSH, CDR2 LQKENI. The chain's CDR3 is CASSPGQQDTQYF. CDR3 nucleotide sequence: TGTGCCAGCTCACCGGGACAGCAAGATACGCAGTATTTT. Full variable domain (missing parts from reference TRBV18 and TRBJ2-3): NAGVMQNPRHLVRRRGQEARLRCSPMKGHSHVYWYRQLPEEGLKFMVYLQKENIIDESGMPKERFSAEFPKEGPSILRIQQVVRGDSAAYFCASSPGQQDTQYFGPGTRLTVL.

The chain links TRBV7-2 to TRBJ2-7, with 7 nucleotides matching TRBD2. After removal of 3 bases from V and 6 bases from J, the junction contained 8 bases not matched to a gene. The CDR3 covers 14 residues. The germline V gene encodes CDR1 SGHTA and CDR2 FQGNSA. In DNA form, the CDR3 reads TGTGCCAGCAGCTTCGCCGCGGGGGACTCCGAGCAGTACTTC. Residues: CASSFAAGDSEQYF. Supplemented by reference TRBV7-2 and TRBJ2-7, the full variable domain reads GAGVSQSPSNKVTEKGKDVELRCDPISGHTALYWYRQSLGQGLEFLIYFQGNSAPDKSGLPSDRFSAERTGGSVSTLTIQRTQQEDSAVYLCASSFAAGDSEQYFGPGTRLTVT.

The chain joins TRBV4-3 to TRBJ1-6; the D gene is possibly TRBD1 (6 bases). The germline V gene encodes CDR1 LGHNA and CDR2 YSLEER. V was shortened by 3 bases and J by 0 bases, with 6 bases between the two germline ends. The CDR3 has 15 amino acids. This chain's CDR3 is CASSQDSSYNSPLHF. Here the CDR3 DNA reads TGCGCCAGCAGCCAGGACAGCTCCTATAATTCACCCCTCCACTTT.

The J gene is TRBJ1-5, the V gene TRBV27, with 10 bases fitting TRBD1. This CDR3 has 19 amino acids. The V and J ends lost 0 bases and 0 bases, in that order; junction bases with no gene match: 8. CDR1 is MNHEY, CDR2 SMNVEV, per germline (reference sequence). CDR3 region: CASSLSGTGATFSNQPQHF. For the CDR3, the DNA is TGTGCCAGCAGTTTATCCGGGACAGGGGCGACTTTTAGCAATCAGCCCCAGCATTTT.

This clone was seen once. CDR3 in amino acids: CASSQVDSVPEAFF. DNA of the CDR3: TGCGCCAGCAGCCAAGTGGACAGCGTTCCTGAAGCTTTCTTT. The chain links TRBV4-3 to TRBJ1-1; D is perhaps TRBD1 (6 bases). Trimming shortened V by 1 base and J by 6 bases, and 12 bases separated the two germline ends. The CDR3 is 14 amino acids. The germline V gene has CDR1 LGHNA and CDR2 YSLEER.

The chain combines TRBV9 with TRBJ1-3; D is possibly TRBD1 (5 bases). The CDR3 is made up of 14 amino acids. Trimming shortened V by 3 bases and J by 0 bases, and 7 bases separated the two germline ends. Germline CDR1 SGDLS, CDR2 YYNGEE. DNA of the CDR3: TGTGCCAGCAGCGGGGACCTCTCTGGAAACACCATATATTTT. Translation: CASSGDLSGNTIYF. Combining the CDR3 with reference TRBV9 and TRBJ1-3 gives the whole variable domain DSGVTQTPKHLITATGQRVTLRCSPRSGDLSVYWYQQSLDQGLQFLIQYYNGEERAKGNILERFSAQQFPDLHSELNLSSLELGDSALYFCASSGDLSGNTIYFGEGSWLTVV.

V is TRBV28 and J is TRBJ1-2, with unresolved D. This CDR3 comprises 12 residues. Trimming removed 4 bases at V and 1 base at J, with 4 bases between. The germline V gene has CDR1 MDHEN and CDR2 SYDVKM. The CDR3 here is CASSWGNYGYTF. The CDR3 nucleotides are TGTGCCAGCAGTTGGGGTAACTATGGCTACACCTTC.

This rearrangement joins TRBV7-8 to TRBJ1-6; 9 nucleotides agree with TRBD1. The CDR3 extends over 14 amino acids. V lost 7 bases and J lost 13; bases outside the gene matches: 11. Germline values: CDR1 SGHVS, CDR2 FQNEAQ. This CDR3 is CASTSGTGSRPLHF. CDR3 DNA: TGTGCCAGCACCTCGGGGACAGGGTCGAGGCCCCTCCACTTT.

The chain links TRBV7-2 to TRBJ2-7, with 10 bases matching TRBD2. V was clipped by 6 bases and J by 3 bases; unmatched bases: 8. This CDR3 region has 15 residues. The germline gives CDR1 SGHTA, CDR2 FQGNSA. CDR3 sequence (DNA): TGTGCCAGCAGTTCTAGCGGGAGCGGGCTCTACGAGCAGTACTTC. Translation gives CASSSSGSGLYEQYF.

V usage is TRBV27 and J usage is TRBJ2-5, with unresolved D. Trimming left V 3 bases short and J 4 bases short, with 15 bases between. This CDR3 is built from 15 residues. Germline V gene lookup returns CDR1 MNHEY and CDR2 SMNVEV (reference sequence). For the CDR3, the DNA is TGTGCCAGCAGTTTTTCCACCGGACGAGGAGAGACCCAGTACTTC. Encoded protein: CASSFSTGRGETQYF.

The V and J genes are TRBV28 and TRBJ2-7, with 12 bases identical to TRBD2. CDR1 and CDR2 (germline): MDHEN, SYDVKM. V was clipped by 6 bases and J by 3 bases; unmatched bases: 12. The CDR3 is made up of 17 amino acids. DNA for the CDR3: TGTGCCAGCAGGGAGACTAGCGGGAGCCGTCTGGGCTACGAGCAGTACTTC. Its translation: CASRETSGSRLGYEQYF.

V usage is TRBV6-5 and J usage is TRBJ1-2; 8 bases match TRBD1. This CDR3 has 13 amino acids. CDR1 MNHEY and CDR2 SVGAGI come from the germline V gene. Unmatched junction bases numbered 6, after V lost 5 bases and J lost 7 bases. The CDR3 DNA reads TGTGCCAGCAGTCTGGACAGGGTTGGTGGCTACACCTTC. This encodes CASSLDRVGGYTF.

This clone was seen more than once but under ten times. The rearrangement links TRBV28 to TRBJ1-5; no firm D call. Trimming removed 5 bases from V and 6 bases from J, with 11 bases in between. There are 13 residues in the CDR3. Germline V gene data show CDR1 as MDHEN and CDR2 as SYDVKM. The CDR3 spells CASSTNGGQPQHF. CDR3 sequence (DNA): TGTGCCAGCAGTACGAATGGAGGTCAGCCCCAGCATTTT.

The chain combines TRBV19 with TRBJ1-4; 8 nucleotides align to TRBD1. This CDR3 is 18 amino acids long. V gave up 5 bases and J gave up 0 bases; unmatched junction bases: 11. Germline V gene data show CDR1 as LNHDA and CDR2 as SQIVND (reference sequence). CDR3 sequence (DNA): TGTGCCAGTAGTGAGGGACAGGCCTCTTGGGCAACTAATGAAAAACTGTTTTTT. Its protein product is CASSEGQASWATNEKLFF.

The chain combines TRBV11-2 with TRBJ1-2; D call uncertain. The V end lost 2 bases, the J end lost 3 bases, and 7 bases lay between the germline ends. The CDR3 sequence is 13 residues long. Looked up from germline, CDR1 is SGHAT and CDR2 is FQNNGV. The CDR3 nucleotides are TGTGCCAGCAGCTTACAGGTGGACTATGGCTACACCTTC. Translating gives CASSLQVDYGYTF.

The rearrangement links TRBV11-2 to TRBJ1-6; 10 nucleotides agree with TRBD1. Germline-derived CDR1 and CDR2 are SGHAT and FQNNGV. The trim removed 5 bases at V and 9 bases at J, leaving 7 bases unmatched. This CDR3 has 15 amino acids. The DNA of the CDR3 is TGTGCCAGCAGCCCGGCGACAGGGGGCAGTTCACCCCTCCACTTT. This translates into CASSPATGGSSPLHF.

The chain links TRBV4-1 to TRBJ1-2, with TRBD1 identical over 8 bases. Germline trimming cut 2 bases from V and 0 bases from J; bases unmatched to any gene: 17. This CDR3 has 20 amino acids. Germline CDR1 is MGHRA and CDR2 is YSYEKL. The CDR3 nucleotides are TGCGCCAGCAGCCAAACCTCAACCGGACAGGGCACCTCAGCTAACTATGGCTACACCTTC. The encoded protein is CASSQTSTGQGTSANYGYTF.

The CDR3 sequence: CASSPGYGIEEQYF. CDR3 DNA sequence: TGTGCCAGCAGCCCCGGTTATGGGATTGAGGAGCAGTACTTC. The rearrangement uses TRBV7-9 and TRBJ2-7; the D is unclear. CDR3 size: 14 residues. V was clipped by 5 bases and J by 7 bases, with 18 bases between them. Per the germline V gene, CDR1 is SEHNR and CDR2 is FQNEAQ (reference sequence).

The gene calls are TRBV19 and TRBJ1-1; D is undetermined. This CDR3 is built from 13 residues. The germline V and J ends were trimmed by 8 bases and 1 base, with 11 bases remaining between them. Germline lookup yields CDR1 LNHDA and CDR2 SQIVND (reference sequence). In DNA form, the CDR3 reads TGTGCCAGTGGAGTATCCGGGAACACTGAAGCTTTCTTT. It specifies CASGVSGNTEAFF.

The genes are TRBV25-1 and TRBJ2-7, with 9 bases lining up with TRBD1. The V gene end was trimmed by 8 bases and the J gene end by 2 bases; junction bases not matched to a gene: 1. The CDR3 consists of 12 residues. The germline V gene has CDR1 MGHDK and CDR2 SYGVNS. This CDR3 reads CASRQGAYEQYF. CDR3 DNA: TGTGCCAGCCGACAGGGGGCCTACGAGCAGTACTTC.

The chain recombines TRBV4-1 with TRBJ1-1; no firm D call. CDR1 is MGHRA and CDR2 is YSYEKL in the germline V gene. The CDR3 has 16 amino acids. V was cut by 1 base and J by 0 bases, with 12 bases left in between. CDR3 nucleotides: TGCGCCAGCAGCCAAGTGTGGCGGGCAATGAACACTGAAGCTTTCTTT. This encodes CASSQVWRAMNTEAFF.

The rearrangement uses TRBV4-3 and TRBJ2-6, with unresolved D. Germline assignment: CDR1 LGHNA and CDR2 YSLEER. Trimming removed 1 base from V and 2 bases from J, with 6 bases in between. The CDR3 runs to 15 residues. The CDR3 DNA reads as TGCGCCAGCAGCCAAGGGGGTGCTGGGGCCAACGTCCTGACTTTC. Its translation: CASSQGGAGANVLTF.

With respect to this clone: Other DNA sequences within the sample encode an identical CDR3. This sequence joins TRBV5-1 and TRBJ2-5; the D gene is possibly TRBD1 (6 bases). CDR1 and CDR2 (germline): SGHRS, YFSETQ. The V gene lost 0 bases and the J gene lost 2 bases, with 8 bases spanning the gap. The CDR3 length is 14 residues. The CDR3 protein is CASSLGTAQETQYF. The CDR3 DNA is TGCGCCAGCAGCTTGGGGACAGCTCAAGAGACCCAGTACTTC.